Presented here are 8 T cell receptor beta chains from one specimen sequenced in a study of immune heterogeneity within non-small cell lung tumors. TCR beta CDR3 regions came from multiplex PCR with 32 forward V and 13 reverse J primers. TCRdb passed the multiplex PCR reads through MiXCR, listing each CDR3 protein once. The repertoire holds some 10,000 distinct CDR3 sequences, with 27% as singletons. Per sample, about 0.55 ug of bulk tumor genomic DNA was the template used. Each primary tumor yielded several biopsies, collected far apart from one another at surgery. Untreated, newly diagnosed non-small cell lung cancer patients underwent curative surgery. Sequencing was carried out using lung tumor tissue. The receptors were gathered from a middle-aged man with non-small cell lung cancer.

The rearrangement uses TRBV20-1 and TRBJ2-7; D remains unclear. V dropped 6 bases and J dropped 0 bases, with 9 bases sitting between them. The CDR3 is made up of 12 amino acids. Per germline, CDR1 DFQATT and CDR2 SNEGSKA (reference sequence). CDR3 residues: CSAPSASYEQYF. As DNA, the CDR3 is TGCAGTGCCCCATCTGCCTCCTACGAGCAGTACTTC.

This chain connects TRBV19 to TRBJ2-6; D uncertain. Germline CDR1 reads LNHDA; CDR2 reads SQIVND (reference sequence). The CDR3 covers 17 residues. V lost 3 bases and J lost 2, with 14 bases in between. DNA for the CDR3: TGTGCCAGTAGTATGCGTGGGTGGCAGACTGGGGCCAACGTCCTGACTTTC. Amino acid sequence: CASSMRGWQTGANVLTF.

In its sample, this clonotype was seen a few times. This chain uses TRBV9 with TRBJ2-7; D is perhaps TRBD2 (6 bases). There are 13 residues in the CDR3. The V end was cut by 1 base, the J end by 3 bases, with 8 bases between. Germline CDR1 reads SGDLS; CDR2 reads YYNGEE. The CDR3 DNA sequence: TGTGCCAGCAGCGTAAGGGAGGACTACGAGCAGTACTTC. As protein: CASSVREDYEQYF.

This clonotype was recorded a few times. The J gene is TRBJ2-1, the V gene TRBV5-5, with D perhaps assigned TRBD1 or TRBD2 (5 bases each). V lost 5 bases to trimming and J lost 3 bases, with 9 bases between them. The CDR3 sequence is 13 residues long. Germline V gives CDR1 SGHKS, CDR2 YYEKEE (reference sequence). CDR3 in amino acids: CASRRGIYNEQFF. DNA for the CDR3: TGTGCCAGCAGACGGGGCATCTACAATGAGCAGTTCTTC.

This clonotype was picked up many times. The rearrangement joins TRBV12-3 or TRBV12-4 to TRBJ2-1, with D possibly matching TRBD1 (6 bases). Trimming took off 1 base at V and 4 bases at J, with 14 bases between the two ends. CDR3 size: 16 residues. This CDR3 is CASSLEVTGPYNEQFF. In nucleotides, the CDR3 is TGTGCCAGCAGTTTAGAGGTGACAGGCCCATACAATGAGCAGTTCTTC.

This clonotype is medium-sized in the sample. The chain joins TRBV6-1 to TRBJ1-2, with D possibly TRBD1 on 6 matching bases. V was shortened by 9 bases and J by 6 bases, with 17 bases between the two germline ends. The germline V gene encodes CDR1 MNHNS and CDR2 SASEGT. This CDR3 contains 13 residues. The CDR3 DNA sequence: TGTGCCAGTCGGGTGAGCAGGGGAAATGGCTACACCTTC. It encodes CASRVSRGNGYTF.

This clonotype came up a few times. With a much larger clone just one base away, this may be a read error. The V and J genes are TRBV24-1 and TRBJ2-3, with TRBD2 identical over 11 bases. CDR1 and CDR2 (germline): KGHDR, SFDVKD. CDR3 length equals 17 residues. The V and J ends lost 4 bases and 4 bases, in that order; junction bases with no gene match: 9. The CDR3 loop is CATSDPTSGGLADTQYF. For the CDR3, the DNA is TGTGCCACCAGTGACCCTACTAGCGGGGGACTCGCAGATACGCAGTATTTT.

This clonotype is classed as medium-sized. V is TRBV6-4 and J is TRBJ2-2; 8 nucleotides line up with TRBD1. The V gene's germline CDR1 is MRHNA and CDR2 SNTAGT. The CDR3 consists of 14 residues. V was clipped by 0 bases and J by 6 bases; unmatched bases: 0. As DNA, the CDR3 is TGTGCCAGCAGTGACTCGACAGGGGCCGGGGAGCTGTTTTTT. Protein: CASSDSTGAGELFF.